This T cell receptor beta chain was retrieved from a study of blood T cell repertoires in COVID-19. Overall study context: Acute and convalescent COVID-19 specimens originated in the United States, Italy and Spain.

On this clone itself: Relative to the germline gene, one junction end is altered; a read error may explain this.

Data came from immunoSEQ multiplex PCR; TCRdb stores just in-frame clones and leaves some out. The data show a few hundred thousand clones, around 87% seen once. Recruitment covered about two dozen US areas and drew participants whose ages spanned roughly 18 to 90 years. CDR1 is MGHRA and CDR2 is YSYEKL in the germline V gene. This CDR3 is built from 13 residues. Sequencing used PBMCs or T cells enriched from blood (not recorded which). The chain has TRBV4-1 and TRBJ2-3, with D maybe TRBD1 (6 bases). This clonotype was obtained from a woman between 18 and 29 years old who had recovered from COVID-19. Written as DNA, the CDR3 is TGCGCCAGCAGCCAAGGGCAGGGGCTTGTCGCGATTTTT. As protein: CASSQGQGLVAIF.